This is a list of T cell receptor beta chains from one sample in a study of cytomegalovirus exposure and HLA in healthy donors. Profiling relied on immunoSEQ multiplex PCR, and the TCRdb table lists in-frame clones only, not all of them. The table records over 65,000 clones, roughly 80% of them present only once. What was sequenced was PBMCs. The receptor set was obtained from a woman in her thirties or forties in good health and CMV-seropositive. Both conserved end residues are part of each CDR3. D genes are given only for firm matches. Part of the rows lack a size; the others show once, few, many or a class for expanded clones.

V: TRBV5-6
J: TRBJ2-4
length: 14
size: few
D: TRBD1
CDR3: CASSYGTGVYIQYF
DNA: TGTGCCAGCAGTTACGGGACAGGGGTATACATTCAGTACTTC

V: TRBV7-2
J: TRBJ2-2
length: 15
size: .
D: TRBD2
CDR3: CASALAASNTGELFF
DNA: TGTGCCAGCGCACTAGCGGCCTCGAACACCGGGGAGCTGTTTTTT

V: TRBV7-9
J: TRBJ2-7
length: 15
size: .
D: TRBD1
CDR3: CASSSGTDGTYEQYF
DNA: TGTGCCAGCAGCTCAGGGACAGACGGGACCTACGAGCAGTACTTC

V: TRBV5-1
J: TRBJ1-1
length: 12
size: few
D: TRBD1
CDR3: CASSLTGGEAFF
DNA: TGCGCCAGCAGCTTGACAGGGGGTGAAGCTTTCTTT

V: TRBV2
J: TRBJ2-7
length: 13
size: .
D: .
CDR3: CASEGGFSYEQYF
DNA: TGTGCCAGCGAGGGGGGGTTCTCCTACGAGCAGTACTTC

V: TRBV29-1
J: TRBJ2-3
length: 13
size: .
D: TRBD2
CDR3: CSVRGGSTDTQYF
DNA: TGCAGCGTTCGGGGGGGTAGCACAGATACGCAGTATTTT

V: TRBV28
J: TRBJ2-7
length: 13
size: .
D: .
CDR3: CASSGTPTGEQYF
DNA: TGTGCCAGCAGTGGGACACCCACCGGCGAGCAGTACTTC

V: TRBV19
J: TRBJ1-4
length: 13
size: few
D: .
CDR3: CASSRGPREKLFF
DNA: TGTGCCAGTAGTAGGGGGCCGAGGGAAAAACTGTTTTTT

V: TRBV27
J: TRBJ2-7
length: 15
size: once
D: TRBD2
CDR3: CASSLSATSGTEQYF
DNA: TGTGCCAGCAGTTTATCCGCGACTAGCGGGACCGAGCAGTACTTC

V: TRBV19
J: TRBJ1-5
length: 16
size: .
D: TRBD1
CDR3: CASSPKTGISNQPQHF
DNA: TGTGCCAGTAGTCCCAAGACAGGGATTAGCAATCAGCCCCAGCATTTT

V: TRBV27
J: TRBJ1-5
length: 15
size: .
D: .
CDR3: CASSPGPGGYQPQHF
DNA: TGTGCCAGCAGCCCCGGCCCGGGAGGTTATCAGCCCCAGCATTTT

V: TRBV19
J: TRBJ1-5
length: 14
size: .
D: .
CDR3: CASSRQFLNQPQHF
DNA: TGTGCCAGTAGTAGACAGTTTCTAAATCAGCCCCAGCATTTT

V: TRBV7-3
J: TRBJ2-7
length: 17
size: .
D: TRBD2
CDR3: CASSLGTSPRGSYEQYF
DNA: TGTGCCAGCAGCCTCGGGACTAGCCCGAGGGGTTCATACGAGCAGTACTTC

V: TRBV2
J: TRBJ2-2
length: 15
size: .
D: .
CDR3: CASSDTGRRTGELFF
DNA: TGTGCCAGCAGTGATACAGGACGCAGAACCGGGGAGCTGTTTTTT

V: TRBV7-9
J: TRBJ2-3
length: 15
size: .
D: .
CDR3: CASRLGMAGPDTQYF
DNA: TGTGCCAGCAGGCTTGGGATGGCGGGCCCAGATACGCAGTATTTT

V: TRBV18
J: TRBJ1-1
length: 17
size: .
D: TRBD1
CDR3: CASSPGTGGFGGTEAFF
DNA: TGTGCCAGCTCACCCGGGACAGGGGGCTTCGGTGGGACTGAAGCTTTCTTT

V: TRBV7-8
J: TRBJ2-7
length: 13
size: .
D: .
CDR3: CASSLDRALEQYF
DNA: TGTGCCAGCAGCTTAGACAGGGCCCTTGAGCAGTACTTC

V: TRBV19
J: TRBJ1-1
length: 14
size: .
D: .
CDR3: CASNPGTANTEAFF
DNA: TGTGCCAGTAACCCTGGTACAGCTAACACTGAAGCTTTCTTT

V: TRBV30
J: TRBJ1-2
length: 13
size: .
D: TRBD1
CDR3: CAWRQGAVDGYTF
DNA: TGTGCCTGGAGACAGGGGGCGGTGGATGGCTACACCTTC

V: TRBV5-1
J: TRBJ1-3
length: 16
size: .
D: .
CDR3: CASSLVFTGSGNTIYF
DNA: TGCGCCAGCAGCTTGGTATTTACAGGGTCAGGAAACACCATATATTTT

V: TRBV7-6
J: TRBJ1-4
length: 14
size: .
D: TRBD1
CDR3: CASSPGTGFEKLFF
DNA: TGTGCCAGCAGCCCGGGGACAGGTTTTGAAAAACTGTTTTTT

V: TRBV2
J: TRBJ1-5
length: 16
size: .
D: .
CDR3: CASSETGHSSNQPQHF
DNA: TGTGCCAGCAGTGAAACGGGACACTCTAGCAATCAGCCCCAGCATTTT

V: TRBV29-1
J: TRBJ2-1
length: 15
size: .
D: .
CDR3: CSPTRGLTSDNEQFF
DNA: TGCAGCCCAACGCGTGGACTGACTTCTGACAATGAGCAGTTCTTC

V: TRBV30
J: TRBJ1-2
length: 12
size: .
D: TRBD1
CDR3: CAWSLPGGGYTF
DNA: TGTGCCTGGAGCCTACCAGGGGGAGGCTACACCTTC

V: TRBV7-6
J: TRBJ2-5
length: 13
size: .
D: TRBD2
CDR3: CASSTGTRETQYF
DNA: TGTGCCAGCAGCACCGGGACTAGGGAGACCCAGTACTTC